Listed here are 15 T cell receptor beta chains from one sample, sequenced in a study of CD8+ T cells in alopecia areata. Isolated RNA was reverse transcribed into cDNA used as the sequencing template. The protocol was immunoSEQ multiplex PCR, while the TCRdb copy is restricted to in-frame clones and leaves out a portion. The sample has approximately 280,000 clones, none seen only once. Sorting used CD4, CD8alpha, NKG2D, NKG2ACE and other markers on pooled cutaneous lymph node cells. The specimen was CD4+ T cells sorted from a lymph node. These TCRs come from a C3H/HeJ mouse with alopecia areata. The mouse line has the MHC haplotype H2-k.

Comment on this clone: Each gene name is a mouse one. Read coverage stops 4 residues before the CDR3 terminus; the germline J gene supplies the remainder. The V and J genes are TRBV13-1 and TRBJ2-7, with 10 bases identical to TRBD2. The germline gives CDR1 NSHNY, CDR2 SYGAGN. The V and J ends lost 4 bases and 0 bases, in that order; junction bases with no gene match: 4. CDR3 length equals 15 residues. CDR3 DNA (partial): TGTGCCAGCAGTTCCCGACTGGGGGGCTCCTAT. Amino acids: CASSSRLGGSY. In full, the CDR3 reads CASSSRLGGSYEQYF.

This clone was counted between two and nine times. The genes are named according to mouse. The CDR3 end falls 4 residues outside the read, so it is completed with the germline J gene. The rearrangement uses TRBV13-3 and TRBJ2-5; D remains unclear. This CDR3 spans 14 amino acids. V lost 4 bases and J 1 base, leaving 10 bases between the germline ends. Germline assignment: CDR1 NNHDY and CDR2 SYVADS. The CDR3 here is CASSKQFDQDTQYF. Incomplete CDR3 DNA: TGTGCCAGCAGTAAGCAGTTTGACCAAGAC.

In this sample, this clone turned up many times. Gene names denote mouse genes. The read halts 4 residues ahead of the CDR3 end, with the missing end drawn from the germline J gene. This chain uses TRBV17 with TRBJ2-2, with a weak D call TRBD1 (6 bases). Trimming removed 3 bases from V and 0 bases from J, with 8 bases in between. CDR1 is MNHDT, CDR2 YYDKIL, per germline. The length of the CDR3 is 15 residues. The CDR3 bases that were read are TGTGCTAGCAGTAGCCAGGGGTCAAACACCGGG. This encodes CASSSQGSNTG. The whole CDR3 sequence is CASSSQGSNTGQLYF.

Concerning this clone: Gene names are mouse gene names. The sequenced fragment ends 4 residues before the CDR3 boundary, so the rest is inferred from the germline J gene. The chain is built from TRBV5 and TRBJ2-5, with D possibly TRBD1 on 6 matching bases. This CDR3 comprises 15 residues. V lost 0 bases and J 3 bases, leaving 10 bases between the germline ends. Germline CDR1 is LGHNA and CDR2 is YNLKQL (reference sequence). The CDR3 reads CASSQDRDNQDTQYF. CDR3 bases read: TGTGCCAGCAGCCAAGATCGGGACAATCAAGAC.

The sample holds a few counts of this clone. Genes here carry mouse names. The read is 4 residues too short to cover the CDR3 end, so that end is filled in from the germline J gene. The chain combines TRBV14 with TRBJ1-2; tentative D call: TRBD1 (5 bases). This CDR3 has 14 residues. From germline, CDR1 is SGHDT and CDR2 FRDEAV. Between the trimmed V and J ends, which lost 3 bases and 0 bases, there was a span of 9 bases. The CDR3 sequence: CASSWGGANSDYTF. The covered CDR3 bases are TGTGCCAGCAGTTGGGGGGGTGCAAACTCC.

This clone was found a few times. Gene names follow the mouse nomenclature. Coverage ceases 4 residues before the CDR3 finishes, and the germline J gene fills in the end. The chain links TRBV5 to TRBJ2-2; 9 nucleotides agree with TRBD1. CDR1 LGHNA and CDR2 YNLKQL come from the germline V gene (reference sequence). This CDR3 region has 16 residues. The junction had 4 bases not matched to a gene; V was cut back by 2 bases and J by 3 bases. The DNA read from the CDR3 is TGTGCCAGCAGCCAAACGGGACAGGGATACACCGGG. This translates into CASSQTGQGYTG. The complete CDR3 reads CASSQTGQGYTGQLYF.

This clone has a handful of counts. The gene symbols are mouse symbols. The read comes to an end 4 residues before the CDR3 does, leaving the germline J gene to fill in the end. Other nucleotide sequences from this sample produce the same CDR3. The chain employs TRBV19 and TRBJ1-1; 7 bases are shared with TRBD1. There are 13 residues in the CDR3. Germline loops: CDR1 FNHDT, CDR2 SITEND (reference sequence). V dropped 5 bases and J dropped 1; count of bases not matched to a gene: 2. CDR3 bases read: TGTGCCAGCAGGAGGGACAGAAACACA. It is translated as CASRRDRNT. The whole CDR3 protein is CASRRDRNTEVFF.

In regard to this clone: Any gene name here is a mouse gene name. With the read ending 4 residues before the CDR3 end, the germline J gene is used to fill in that end. J is TRBJ2-2 and V is TRBV19; no clear D gene. The V end lost 2 bases, the J end lost 0 bases, and 8 bases lay between the germline ends. The CDR3 has 15 amino acids. Germline assignment: CDR1 FNHDT and CDR2 SITEND (reference sequence). The CDR3 bases that were read are TGTGCCAGCAGTATTAACAGTGCAAACACCGGG. This encodes CASSINSANTG. The whole CDR3 region reads CASSINSANTGQLYF. Looking up the rest from reference TRBV19 and TRBJ2-2 gives the full variable domain: GGIITQTPKFLIGQEGQKLTLKCQQNFNHDTMYWYRQDSGKGLRLIYYSITENDLQKGDLSEGYDASREKKSSFSLTVTSAQKNEMAVFLCASSINSANTGQLYFGEGSKLTVL.

With respect to this clone: The gene symbols are mouse symbols. The CDR3 goes on 4 residues after the read ends, and that part is filled in from the germline J gene. V gene TRBV1 combines with J gene TRBJ2-1; 10 bases align to TRBD1. V lost 1 base to trimming and J lost 5 bases; unmatched junction nucleotides: 2. Germline assignment: CDR1 NSQYPW and CDR2 LRSPGD (reference sequence). This CDR3 has 15 amino acids. CDR3 DNA (partial): TGCACCTGCAGTGCAGGGACAGGGGGTCATGCT. Residues: CTCSAGTGGHA. The CDR3 in full is CTCSAGTGGHAEQFF.

A remark on this clone: Genes and germline are mouse. The sequence runs out 4 residues before the end of the CDR3; the remainder is reconstructed from the germline J gene. The chain carries TRBV13-2 and TRBJ2-5; 13 positions match TRBD2. There are 17 residues in the CDR3. Unmatched junction bases numbered 6, after V lost 5 bases and J lost 0 bases. Germline lookup yields CDR1 NNHNN and CDR2 SYGAGS (reference sequence). The CDR3 loop reads CASGPGLGGVNQDTQYF. The covered CDR3 bases are TGTGCCAGCGGCCCGGGACTGGGGGGGGTTAACCAAGAC.

This clone was detected only a few times. Gene names refer to mouse genes. The missing CDR3 end, 4 residues past where the read stops, is filled in from the germline J gene. The V and J genes are TRBV13-1 and TRBJ1-2; TRBD1 might be the D (5 bases). CDR1 is NSHNY and CDR2 is SYGAGN in the germline V gene. V lost 2 bases, J lost 0 bases, and 8 bases lay in between. This CDR3 has 14 amino acids. CDR3 in amino acids: CASSEDSTNSDYTF. The part of the CDR3 DNA that was read is TGTGCCAGCAGTGAAGACAGCACAAACTCC.

Comments on this clone: Gene names refer to mouse genes. The CDR3 end falls 4 residues outside the read, so it is completed with the germline J gene. The sample has other DNA sequences that encode this CDR3 too. The J gene is TRBJ2-7, the V gene TRBV19, with D possibly matching TRBD2 (5 bases). Germline CDR1 is FNHDT and CDR2 is SITEND (reference sequence). The CDR3 spans 13 residues. The DNA read from the CDR3 is TGTGCCAGCAGTATTTGGGGATCGTAT. This translates into CASSIWGSY. The CDR3 in full is CASSIWGSYEQYF.

Comments on this clone: Gene names and germline refer to mouse. The read ends 3 residues before the CDR3 terminus; that terminus is restored from the germline J gene. The same CDR3 also results from other DNA sequences found in this sample. This sequence joins TRBV1 and TRBJ1-6; 9 positions match TRBD1. TRBJ1-6 is an ORF, and what it does is uncertain. CDR1 and CDR2 (germline): NSQYPW, LRSPGD (reference sequence). The CDR3 has 15 residues. The V and J ends lost 3 bases and 4 bases, in that order; junction bases with no gene match: 1. The CDR3 bases that were read are TGCACCTGCAGTGCGGGACAGGGATATAATTCGCCC. This translates into CTCSAGQGYNSP. The full-length CDR3 reads as CTCSAGQGYNSPLYF.

This clone was counted only a few times. Mouse gene names and germline throughout. Read data end 4 residues before the CDR3 end; the end is taken from the germline J gene. The rearrangement links TRBV14 to TRBJ1-2; 7 bases map to TRBD1. The ends lost 5 bases at V and 0 bases at J; junction bases unmatched: 4. The germline gives CDR1 SGHDT, CDR2 FRDEAV. The CDR3 spans 14 residues. Partial CDR3 DNA: TGTGCCAGCAGAAATGGGACAGCAAACTCC. Protein product: CASRNGTANS. The whole CDR3 protein is CASRNGTANSDYTF. The full variable domain, in which reference TRBV14 and TRBJ1-2 provide the parts outside the CDR3, is EAGVTQSPRYAVLQEGQAVSFWCDPISGHDTLYWYQQPRDQGPQLLVYFRDEAVIDNSQLPSDRFSAVRPKGTNSTLKIQSAKQGDTATYLCASRNGTANSDYTFGSGTRLLVI.

In its sample, this clone was seen a few times. Germline and genes here are mouse. The read falls 4 residues short of the CDR3 end, and the missing part is taken from the germline J gene. The chain recombines TRBV13-3 with TRBJ2-1; TRBD2 is a possible D gene (7 bases). The CDR3 loop spans 16 amino acids. Germline lookup yields CDR1 NNHDY and CDR2 SYVADS. V lost 0 bases, J lost 5 bases, and 15 bases lay in between. CDR3 loop: CASSDARGAPDAEQFF. CDR3 bases read: TGTGCCAGCAGTGATGCCCGGGGGGCGCCGGATGCT.